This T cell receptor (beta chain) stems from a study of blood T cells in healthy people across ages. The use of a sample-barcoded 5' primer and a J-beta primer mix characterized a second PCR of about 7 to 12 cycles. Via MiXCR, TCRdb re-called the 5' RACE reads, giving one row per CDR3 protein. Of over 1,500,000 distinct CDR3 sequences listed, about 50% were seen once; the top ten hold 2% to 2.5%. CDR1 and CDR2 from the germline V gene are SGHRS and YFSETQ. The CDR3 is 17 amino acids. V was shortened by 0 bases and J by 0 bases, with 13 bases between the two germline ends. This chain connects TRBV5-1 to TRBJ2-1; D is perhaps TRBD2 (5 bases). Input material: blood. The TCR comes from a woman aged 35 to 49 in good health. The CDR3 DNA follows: TGCGCCAGCAGCTTGGAAGTGAGCACTAGCTCCTACAATGAGCAGTTCTTC. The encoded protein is CASSLEVSTSSYNEQFF.